The TCR beta chain described here comes from a study of CD8+ T cells in alopecia areata (dated by TCRdb to 2016 to 2018). In the study overall: The treated patients, all with moderate-to-severe alopecia areata, were enrolled in an open-label pilot trial of oral tofacitinib given at 5 to 10 mg twice daily. Tofacitinib was given for 6 to 18 months, followed by 6 months of follow-up off drug to assess delayed response and recurrence. Amplification of TCRbeta CDR3 regions was done by immunoSEQ multiplex PCR using 35 Vbeta forward primers and 13 Jbeta reverse primers. Scalp clonality was compared across normal scalp (n=4), patchy alopecia areata scalp (n=8), and alopecia totalis/universalis scalp (n=8). RNA was obtained with the PAXgene miRNA kit for fixed scalp, the miRNeasy kit for PBMCs, and the RNeasy kit for mouse skin. The study used high-throughput TCRbeta sequencing to examine T cell clonal expansion in alopecia areata, in both the C3H/HeJ mouse model and human patients. Human TCRbeta sequencing covered scalp tissue and sorted CD4+ and CD8+ peripheral blood T cells from patchy and totalis/universalis alopecia areata patients and healthy controls. Tofacitinib-treated patients had biopsies at baseline and at 4 and 24 weeks of treatment, with a later scalp biopsy in several patients.

Trimming removed 2 bases from V and 6 bases from J, leaving 10 bases between the germline ends. The germline V gene yields MNHEY for CDR1 and SVGAGI for CDR2. The cysteine opens and the phenylalanine closes a CDR3 of 13 amino acids. Only the CDR3 part of the read is kept: 39 bases, read in frame from the first base. From alopecia areata patients, peripheral blood was collected along with lesional scalp punch biopsies. Human scalp biopsies went straight into PAXgene tissue containers for immediate fixation. Library generation was performed with the immunoSEQ multiplex PCR assay. RNA was extracted from all samples and reverse transcribed into cDNA, which served as template for TCR sequencing. First-strand cDNA was synthesized using SuperScript III with a 2:1 mix of oligo-dT and random hexamers. A synthetic immune receptor repertoire was used to gauge amplification bias, and whatever bias remained was removed computationally. On the study's bioinformatics: Raw reads were preprocessed for error removal, and CDR3 was defined according to IMGT conventions as running from the conserved cysteine to phenylalanine. Clonality was computed as 1 minus the Shannon entropy, with the entropy normalized by log2 of the number of productive unique TCRs. Scalp TCRbeta sequences were cross-referenced with sorted blood CD4 and CD8 repertoires so that the CD4 or CD8 identity of scalp clones could be inferred. Here the immuneACCESS table is served through TCRdb, limited to in-frame sequences with V and J called. Missing clones are a known gap in these copies; in checked studies unresolved V genes cover under half, and the rest lacks a known reason. That table supplies the V and J calls and clone size; D and trimming were determined from the DNA. The table for this sample lists 9,500 to 15,000 clones; 56% of them were counted only once. The ten largest clones capture over 10% of the sample.

Here is what the overall study found, with its caveats: Compared with mice, TCR sequences shared between patients were less clear, possibly partly because of HLA diversity across the patient population. Higher clonality and more expanded CD8+ clones were observed in lesional scalp than in normal scalp, particularly in alopecia totalis/universalis, a finding suggestive of antigenic drive. Scalp TCR repertoire analysis is complicated because resident alphabeta T cells in normal human skin are also sequenced, whereas mouse skin is dominated by gammadelta T cells.

Comment on this clone: What this receptor recognizes is not known. Base qualities are not provided; no much larger clone lies one nucleotide away.

The TCR was taken from a human donor with alopecia areata. Sequenced sample: skin. The chain couples TRBV6-5 to TRBJ1-2; a tentative D call is TRBD1 (6 bases match). The CDR3 has the sequence CASSYDRNDGYTF. In nucleotide form, the sequence is TGTGCCAGCAGTTACGACAGGAACGATGGCTACACCTTC.